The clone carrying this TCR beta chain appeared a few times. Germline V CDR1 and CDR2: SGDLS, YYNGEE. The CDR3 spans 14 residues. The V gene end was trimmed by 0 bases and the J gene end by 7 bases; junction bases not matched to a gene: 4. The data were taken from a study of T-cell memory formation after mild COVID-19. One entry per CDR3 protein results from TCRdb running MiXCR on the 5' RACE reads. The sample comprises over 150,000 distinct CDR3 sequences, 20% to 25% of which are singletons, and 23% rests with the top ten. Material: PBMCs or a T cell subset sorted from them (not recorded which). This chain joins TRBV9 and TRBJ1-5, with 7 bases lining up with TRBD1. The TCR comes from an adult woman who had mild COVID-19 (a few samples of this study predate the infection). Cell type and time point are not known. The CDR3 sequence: CASSVASGGQPQHF. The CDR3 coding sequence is TGTGCCAGCAGCGTAGCTTCAGGGGGGCAGCCCCAGCATTTT.